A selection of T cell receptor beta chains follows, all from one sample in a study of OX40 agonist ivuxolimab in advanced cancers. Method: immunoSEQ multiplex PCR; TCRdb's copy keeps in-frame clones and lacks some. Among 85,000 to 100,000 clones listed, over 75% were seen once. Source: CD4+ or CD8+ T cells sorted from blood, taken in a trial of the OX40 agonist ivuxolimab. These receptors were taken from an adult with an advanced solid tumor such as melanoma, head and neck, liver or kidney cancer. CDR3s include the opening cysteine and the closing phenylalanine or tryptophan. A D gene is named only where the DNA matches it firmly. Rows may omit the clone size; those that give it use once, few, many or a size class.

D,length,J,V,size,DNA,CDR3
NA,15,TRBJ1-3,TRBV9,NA,TGTGCCAGCAGCGTAGCTATTACCTCTGGAAACACCATATATTTT,CASSVAITSGNTIYF
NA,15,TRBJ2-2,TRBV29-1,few,TGCAGCGTCGACCGGACAGTCGCGAACACCGGGGAGCTGTTTTTT,CSVDRTVANTGELFF
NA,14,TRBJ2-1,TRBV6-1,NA,TGTGCCAGCCAACGGCAGGGATTCTACAATGAGCAGTTCTTC,CASQRQGFYNEQFF
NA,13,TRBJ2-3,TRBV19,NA,TGTGCCAGTAGTGAGGGATCGGTCGATACGCAGTATTTT,CASSEGSVDTQYF
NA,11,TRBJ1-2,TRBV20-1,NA,TGCAGTGCGACTTCAGGGGATGGCTACACCTTC,CSATSGDGYTF
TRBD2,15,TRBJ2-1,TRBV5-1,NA,TGCGCCAGCAGCTTGGTTAGCGGGATCAACAATGAGCAGTTCTTC,CASSLVSGINNEQFF
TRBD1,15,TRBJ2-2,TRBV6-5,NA,TGTGCCAGCAGTCCGGGGACAGGGGTAACCGGGGAGCTGTTTTTT,CASSPGTGVTGELFF
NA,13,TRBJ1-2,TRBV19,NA,TGTGCCAGTAGGTCGCAGACTAACTATGGCTACACCTTC,CASRSQTNYGYTF
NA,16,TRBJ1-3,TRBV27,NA,TGTGCCAGCATGTTAGGAGGGGACATCTCTGGAAACACCATATATTTT,CASMLGGDISGNTIYF
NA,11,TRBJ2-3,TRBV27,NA,TGTGCCACGGGCCGCACAGATACGCAGTATTTT,CATGRTDTQYF
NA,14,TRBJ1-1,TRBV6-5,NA,TGTGCCAGCAGATATGGAAGGTATGGCACTGAAGCTTTCTTT,CASRYGRYGTEAFF
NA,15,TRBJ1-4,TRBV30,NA,TGTGCCTGGAGTGTAACCGGGGGGACTAATGAAAAACTGTTTTTT,CAWSVTGGTNEKLFF
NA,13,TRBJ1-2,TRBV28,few,TGTGCCAGCAGTTTAATTGCGGCCAATGTCTACACCTTC,CASSLIAANVYTF
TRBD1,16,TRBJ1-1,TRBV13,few,TGTGCCAGCAGCTCCTCGGGACAGGGGGGGGACACTGAAGCTTTCTTT,CASSSSGQGGDTEAFF
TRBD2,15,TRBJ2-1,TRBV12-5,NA,TGTGCTAGTGGCCCCGGGACTAGCGGGAACAATGAGCAGTTCTTC,CASGPGTSGNNEQFF
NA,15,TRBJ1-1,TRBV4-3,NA,TGCGCCAGCAGCCAAGATCCCGCGGTTGCCGCTGAAGCTTTCTTT,CASSQDPAVAAEAFF
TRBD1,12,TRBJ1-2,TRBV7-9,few,TGTGCCAGCAGCTTGGACAGGCGTGGCTACACCTTC,CASSLDRRGYTF
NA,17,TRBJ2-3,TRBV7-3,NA,TGTGCCAGCAGCTTGCTGGGTCAGGGAATTGGCACAGATACGCAGTATTTT,CASSLLGQGIGTDTQYF
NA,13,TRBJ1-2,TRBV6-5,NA,TGTGCCAGCAGAAGGGACGGCTATTATGGCTACACCTTC,CASRRDGYYGYTF
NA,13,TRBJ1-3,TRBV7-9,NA,TGTGCCAGCAGCTTAGACGCCGGAAACACCATATATTTT,CASSLDAGNTIYF
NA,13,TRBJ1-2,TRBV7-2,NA,TGTGCCAGCAGCCCGTCGACAGCCTATGGCTACACCTTC,CASSPSTAYGYTF
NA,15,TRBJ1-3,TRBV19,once,TGTGCCAGTATACAGGCTTTGTCGCGTGGAAACACCATATATTTT,CASIQALSRGNTIYF
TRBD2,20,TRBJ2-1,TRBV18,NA,TGTGCCAGCTCCTCTTTCAGTCTAGCGGGAGTGGATTGGTCCTACAATGAGCAGTTCTTC,CASSSFSLAGVDWSYNEQFF
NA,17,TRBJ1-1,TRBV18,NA,TGTGCCAGCTCACCACCGTTGACAGGCATCATGAACACTGAAGCTTTCTTT,CASSPPLTGIMNTEAFF
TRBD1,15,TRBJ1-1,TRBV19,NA,TGTGCCAGTAGTATAGATTCAAACAGGGGCACTGAAGCTTTCTTT,CASSIDSNRGTEAFF
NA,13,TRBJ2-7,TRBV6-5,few,TGTGCCAGCAGTTATAGGCAGGGCTACGAGCAGTACTTC,CASSYRQGYEQYF
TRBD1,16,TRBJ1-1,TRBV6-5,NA,TGTGCCAGCAGTTACTCTGGAGGGGGCTTAAGCACTGAAGCTTTCTTT,CASSYSGGGLSTEAFF
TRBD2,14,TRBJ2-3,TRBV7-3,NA,TGTGCCAGCAGCTTGGGACTAGCGGTAGATACGCAGTATTTT,CASSLGLAVDTQYF
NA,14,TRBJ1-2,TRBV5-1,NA,TGCGCCAGCAGCTTGGAGGGCAGGGAATATGGCTACACCTTC,CASSLEGREYGYTF
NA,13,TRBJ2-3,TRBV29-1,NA,TGCAGCGTTGCATCAGCGGGCAGAGATACGCAGTATTTT,CSVASAGRDTQYF
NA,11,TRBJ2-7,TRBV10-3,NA,TGTGCCATCAGTGGGACCTACGAGCAGTACTTC,CAISGTYEQYF
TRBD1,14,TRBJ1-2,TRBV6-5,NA,TGTGCCAGCAGTCGACAGGGGAGGGGGGCTGGCTACACCTTC,CASSRQGRGAGYTF
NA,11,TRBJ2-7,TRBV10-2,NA,TGCGCCAGCAGTGACACCTACGAGCAGTACTTC,CASSDTYEQYF
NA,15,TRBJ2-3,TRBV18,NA,TGTGCCAGCTCTTCCGGGACCCGTAGCACAGATACGCAGTATTTT,CASSSGTRSTDTQYF
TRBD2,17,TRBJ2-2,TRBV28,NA,TGTGCCAGCAGTTTACCTAGCGGGTCCCCGGGCACCGGGGAGCTGTTTTTT,CASSLPSGSPGTGELFF
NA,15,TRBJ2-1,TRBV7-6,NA,TGTGCCAGCAGCTTAGAGCATCCAGCATACAATGAGCAGTTCTTC,CASSLEHPAYNEQFF
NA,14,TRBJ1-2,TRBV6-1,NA,TGTGCCAGCAGTAGGGGTGAGGATAACTATGGCTACACCTTC,CASSRGEDNYGYTF
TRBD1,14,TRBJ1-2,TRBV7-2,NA,TGTGCCAGCAGCGCAAGGGGGGACAGCTATGGCTACACCTTC,CASSARGDSYGYTF
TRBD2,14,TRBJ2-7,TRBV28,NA,TGTGCCAGCAGGACTAGCGGCACTACCTACGAGCAGTACTTC,CASRTSGTTYEQYF
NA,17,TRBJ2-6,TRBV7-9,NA,TGTGCCAGCAGCCCGCCCCCGGGGGACTCTGGGGCCAACGTCCTGACTTTC,CASSPPPGDSGANVLTF
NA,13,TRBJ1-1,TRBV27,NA,TGTGCCAGCAGTTTATCCTGGAACACTGAAGCTTTCTTT,CASSLSWNTEAFF
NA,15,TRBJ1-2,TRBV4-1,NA,TGCGCCAGCAGCCAAGAGGAATATATGACAGTTCGCTACACCTTC,CASSQEEYMTVRYTF
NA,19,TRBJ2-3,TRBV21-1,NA,TGTGCCAGCAGCAAGGGGCGTTCGGGCCTAGCGGACCGCACAGATACGCAGTATTTT,CASSKGRSGLADRTDTQYF
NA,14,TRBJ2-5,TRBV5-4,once,TGTGCCAGCAGCTTGTCAAAAGGGGGGGAGACCCAGTACTTC,CASSLSKGGETQYF
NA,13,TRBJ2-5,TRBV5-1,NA,TGCGCCAGCAGGGAGGGGGCCCAAGAGACCCAGTACTTC,CASREGAQETQYF